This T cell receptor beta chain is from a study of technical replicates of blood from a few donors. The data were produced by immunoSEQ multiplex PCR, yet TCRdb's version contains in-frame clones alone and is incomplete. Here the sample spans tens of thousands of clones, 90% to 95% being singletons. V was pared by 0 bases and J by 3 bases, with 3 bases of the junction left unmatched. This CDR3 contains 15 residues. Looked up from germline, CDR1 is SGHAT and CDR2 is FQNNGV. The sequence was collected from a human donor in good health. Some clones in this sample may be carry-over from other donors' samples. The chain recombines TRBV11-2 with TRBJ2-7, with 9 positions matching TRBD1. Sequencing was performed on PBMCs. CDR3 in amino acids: CASSLEGTGFYEQYF. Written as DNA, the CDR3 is TGTGCCAGCAGCTTAGAGGGGACAGGGTTCTACGAGCAGTACTTC.